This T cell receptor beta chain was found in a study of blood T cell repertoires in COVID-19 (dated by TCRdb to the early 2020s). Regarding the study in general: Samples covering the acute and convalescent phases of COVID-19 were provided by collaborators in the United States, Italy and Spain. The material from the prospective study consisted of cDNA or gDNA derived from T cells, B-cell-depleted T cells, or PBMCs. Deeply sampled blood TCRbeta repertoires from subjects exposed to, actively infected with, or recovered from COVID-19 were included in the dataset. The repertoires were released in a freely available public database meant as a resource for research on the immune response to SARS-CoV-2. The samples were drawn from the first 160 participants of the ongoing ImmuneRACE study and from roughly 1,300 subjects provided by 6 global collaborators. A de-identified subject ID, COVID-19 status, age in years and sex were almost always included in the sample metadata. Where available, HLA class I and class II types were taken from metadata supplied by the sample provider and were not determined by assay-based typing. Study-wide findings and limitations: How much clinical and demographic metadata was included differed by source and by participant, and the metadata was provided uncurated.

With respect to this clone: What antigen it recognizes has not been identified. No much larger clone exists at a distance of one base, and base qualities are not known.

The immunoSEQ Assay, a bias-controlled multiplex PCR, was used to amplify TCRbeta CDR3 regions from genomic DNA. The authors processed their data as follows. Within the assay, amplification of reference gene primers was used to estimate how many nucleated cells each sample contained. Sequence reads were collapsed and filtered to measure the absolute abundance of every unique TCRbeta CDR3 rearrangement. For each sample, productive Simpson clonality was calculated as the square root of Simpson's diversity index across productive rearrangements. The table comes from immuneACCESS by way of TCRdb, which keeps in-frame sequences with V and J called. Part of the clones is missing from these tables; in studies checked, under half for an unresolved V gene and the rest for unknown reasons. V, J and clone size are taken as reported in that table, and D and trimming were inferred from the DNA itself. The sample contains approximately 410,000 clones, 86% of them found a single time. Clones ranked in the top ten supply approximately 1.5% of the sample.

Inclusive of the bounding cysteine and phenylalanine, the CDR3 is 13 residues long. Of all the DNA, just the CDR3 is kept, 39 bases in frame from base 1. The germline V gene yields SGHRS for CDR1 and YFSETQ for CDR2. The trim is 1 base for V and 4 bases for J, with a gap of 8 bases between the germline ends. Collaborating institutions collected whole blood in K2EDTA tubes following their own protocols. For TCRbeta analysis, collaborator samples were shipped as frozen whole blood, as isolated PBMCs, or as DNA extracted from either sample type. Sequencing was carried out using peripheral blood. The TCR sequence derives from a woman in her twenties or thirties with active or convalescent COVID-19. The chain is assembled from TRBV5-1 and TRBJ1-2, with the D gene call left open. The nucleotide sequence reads TGCGCCAGCAGCTTGCCGACTCTCTATGGCTACACCTTC. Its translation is CASSLPTLYGYTF.